This T cell receptor beta chain was observed in a study of T cell responses to AZD1222 COVID-19 vaccine. Overall study findings and caveats: Clonal diversity may have been underestimated in mostly white British donors.

The CDR3 runs to 15 residues. Germline lookup yields CDR1 MNHEY and CDR2 SMNVEV (reference sequence). The V end was cut by 4 bases, the J end by 3 bases, with 15 bases between. This table comes from immunoSEQ multiplex PCR, and its TCRdb copy is limited to in-frame clones, with some not included. The sample shows 200,000 to 250,000 clones, roughly 94% of them seen only once. In regard to this clone: The antigen is unknown.

The rearrangement links TRBV27 to TRBJ1-2; possible D gene TRBD1, 6 bases. The sequencing here drew on peripheral blood, taken 28 days after the second dose of the MenACWY control vaccine. This TCR was recovered from an adult who received the MenACWY meningococcal vaccine as a control. Written as DNA, the CDR3 is TGTGCCAGCAGTTCCTTGGGACAACTGGACTATGGCTACACCTTC. Encoded protein: CASSSLGQLDYGYTF.